The next 5 T cell receptor beta chains were all read from a single sample in a study of blood T cell repertoires in COVID-19. Here immunoSEQ multiplex PCR was the method, and the copy in TCRdb shows in-frame clones only, minus some. Among around 78,000 clones listed, around 90% were seen once. Input material: peripheral blood. The receptors originated from a man aged 45-65 years with active COVID-19.

V gene TRBV9 combines with J gene TRBJ2-1; TRBD2 aligns across 7 bases. The length of the CDR3 is 16 residues. Trimming at V came to 0 bases and at J to 0 bases, leaving 3 bases not matched to a gene. The germline V gene encodes CDR1 SGDLS and CDR2 YYNGEE. The chain's CDR3 is CASSVEAGVSYNEQFF. The DNA for the CDR3 is TGTGCCAGCAGCGTAGAGGCGGGAGTCTCCTACAATGAGCAGTTCTTC.

CDR3 residues: CASSQDPGNGEQYF. CDR3 coding DNA: TGCGCCAGCAGCCAAGATCCCGGGAATGGCGAGCAGTACTTC. The rearrangement joins TRBV4-3 to TRBJ2-7, with a possible D match to TRBD2 (5 bases). The germline V and J ends were trimmed by 0 bases and 6 bases, with 12 bases remaining between them. This CDR3 is 14 amino acids long. Germline CDR1 reads LGHNA; CDR2 reads YSLEER.

The chain employs TRBV2 and TRBJ2-2; maybe TRBD2 (7 bases). The CDR3 length is 14 residues. Germline CDR1 is SNHLY and CDR2 is FYNNEI. The V end was cut by 7 bases, the J end by 1 base, with 10 bases between. CDR3 sequence reads: CASKGGLNTGELFF. CDR3 coding DNA: TGTGCCAGCAAGGGGGGGCTGAACACCGGGGAGCTGTTTTTT.

The rearrangement uses TRBV2 and TRBJ2-3; weak D call: TRBD2 (5 bases). CDR1 and CDR2 (germline): SNHLY, FYNNEI. CDR3 length: 15 residues. V was cut by 2 bases and J by 3 bases, with 12 bases left in between. The CDR3 here is CASSERWERTDTQYF. DNA of the CDR3: TGTGCCAGCAGTGAAAGGTGGGAGAGGACAGATACGCAGTATTTT.

This chain connects TRBV27 to TRBJ1-2; 7 nucleotides line up with TRBD1. The length of the CDR3 is 11 residues. V was clipped by 9 bases and J by 6 bases; unmatched bases: 4. CDR1 MNHEY and CDR2 SMNVEV come from the germline V gene (reference sequence). This chain's CDR3 is CASRQGNGYTF. Written as DNA, the CDR3 is TGTGCCAGTCGACAGGGAAATGGCTACACCTTC.